These T cell receptor beta chains were read from a single sample in a study of identifying expanded T cells in peripheral blood. Here immunoSEQ multiplex PCR was the method, and the copy in TCRdb shows in-frame clones only, minus some. The data contain roughly 86,000 clones, 70% to 90% of them seen just once; the ten biggest clones take up approximately 4.5%. Sequenced input: blood. The receptor set was obtained from a person aged 18 to 75 in good health. The CDR3 runs from the conserved cysteine through the conserved F or W. D genes are given only for firm matches. Rows give clone size only sometimes, using once, few, many, or a class for an expanded clone.

clone size,J gene,V gene,D gene,CDR3 DNA,CDR3 protein
NA,TRBJ2-6,TRBV19,NA,TGTGCCAGTAGTATTCAGGGGACGAACTCTGGGGCCAACGTCCTGACTTTC,CASSIQGTNSGANVLTF
NA,TRBJ2-6,TRBV19,NA,TGTGCCAGTAGTATACGTGGCCAGGCAACTGGGGCCAACGTCCTGACTTTC,CASSIRGQATGANVLTF
NA,TRBJ1-3,TRBV18,NA,TGTGCCAGCTCACCCACCACGTTAGGCTCTGGAAACACCATATATTTT,CASSPTTLGSGNTIYF
NA,TRBJ1-2,TRBV6-5,TRBD1,TGTGCCATCACCGGGACAGGGTTTAACTATGGCTACACCTTC,CAITGTGFNYGYTF
few,TRBJ1-1,TRBV18,NA,TGTGCCAGCTCACCTAAAAATTCTAACACTGAAGCTTTCTTT,CASSPKNSNTEAFF
NA,TRBJ2-7,TRBV5-4,NA,TGTGCCAGCAGCTTGTATTCTGGGTCCGACGCCTACGAGCAGTACTTC,CASSLYSGSDAYEQYF
NA,TRBJ2-1,TRBV4-3,TRBD1,TGCGCCAGCAGCCAAGGGTTCCTGAACGGAAAACCGAACAGGGGACCCTACAATGAGCAGTTCTTC,CASSQGFLNGKPNRGPYNEQFF
NA,TRBJ1-1,TRBV6-5,TRBD1,TGTGCCAGCAGTGGGTCCAGGGGGGCTGAAGCTTTCTTT,CASSGSRGAEAFF
NA,TRBJ2-1,TRBV11-2,NA,TGTGCCAGCAGCCGGGGAGGGGGTCGGACAAGCTCCTACAATGAGCAGTTCTTC,CASSRGGGRTSSYNEQFF
NA,TRBJ1-2,TRBV5-4,NA,TGTGCCAGCAGCCATGAACAGGGAAGGTCACCCTATGGCTACACCTTC,CASSHEQGRSPYGYTF
NA,TRBJ2-7,TRBV6-6,TRBD1,TGTGCCAGCAGCCCGGGACAGGGGTTCGAGCAGTACTTC,CASSPGQGFEQYF
many,TRBJ1-3,TRBV11-3,NA,TGTGCCAGCAGCTTAGCGGGGTTTCTAGGGGTATACTCTGGAAACACCATATATTTT,CASSLAGFLGVYSGNTIYF
NA,TRBJ2-1,TRBV19,NA,TGTGCCAGTAAGAGGCACAGTTACAATGAGCAGTTCTTC,CASKRHSYNEQFF
NA,TRBJ1-6,TRBV18,NA,TGTGCCAGCTCCCCGACCCCTGTACAGAATTCACCCCTCCACTTT,CASSPTPVQNSPLHF
NA,TRBJ1-2,TRBV19,NA,TGTGCCAGTAGTATTTTTCAGGACAGAAGTGGCTACACCTTC,CASSIFQDRSGYTF
NA,TRBJ2-7,TRBV5-6,NA,TGTGCCAGCAGCTTAACCTCGGGACGGCTCTACGAGCAGTACTTC,CASSLTSGRLYEQYF
NA,TRBJ2-3,TRBV7-6,NA,TGTGCCAGCAGCTTAGGTGTTTGGGGGGTGTGGCAAGATACGCAGTATTTT,CASSLGVWGVWQDTQYF
NA,TRBJ2-3,TRBV11-3,TRBD2,TGTGCCAGCAGCTTAGCGGGGGGACTTAGCACAGATACGCAGTATTTT,CASSLAGGLSTDTQYF
NA,TRBJ2-1,TRBV11-3,NA,TGTGCCAGCAGCTTAGAAGGGTACAATGAGCAGTTCTTC,CASSLEGYNEQFF
NA,TRBJ1-2,TRBV9,TRBD1,TGTGCCAGCAGCGTACACACAGGGGGTTATGGCTACACCTTC,CASSVHTGGYGYTF
NA,TRBJ2-7,TRBV7-2,NA,TGTGCCAGCAGCTTTCGGGGGCGGCAGTCCTACGAGCAGTACTTC,CASSFRGRQSYEQYF
few,TRBJ2-5,TRBV5-1,NA,TGCGCCAGCAGCTTGTCGCTTGGTGAGACCCAGTACTTC,CASSLSLGETQYF
NA,TRBJ2-3,TRBV7-2,NA,TGTGCCAGCAGCTATTTAAGGACTAGCACAGATACGCAGTATTTT,CASSYLRTSTDTQYF
NA,TRBJ2-5,TRBV4-1,TRBD2,TGCGCCAGCAGCCTAACCCCAGCCTCTAGCGGGGGCATCCAAGAGACCCAGTACTTC,CASSLTPASSGGIQETQYF
NA,TRBJ1-2,TRBV7-9,TRBD1,TGTGCCAGCAGCTGGACAGGGAAGTTTGAGGTTGGCTACACCTTC,CASSWTGKFEVGYTF
NA,TRBJ1-5,TRBV5-6,NA,TGTGCCAGCAGCTTGGGTCGGTACCAGCCCCAGCATTTT,CASSLGRYQPQHF
NA,TRBJ1-1,TRBV10-2,TRBD1,TGCGCCAGCACCACCTCGGACAGGGGGCGAGGGAGCACTGAAGCTTTCTTT,CASTTSDRGRGSTEAFF
NA,TRBJ2-1,TRBV19,NA,TGTGCCAGTAGTATGAGCTTCCAGGAAGGGTATGAGCAGTTCTTC,CASSMSFQEGYEQFF
NA,TRBJ1-3,TRBV7-9,NA,TGTGCCAGCAGTTCAGATGGCTTCTCTGGAAACACCATATATTTT,CASSSDGFSGNTIYF
NA,TRBJ1-1,TRBV10-3,TRBD1,TGTGCCATCAGGGGACAGGGAATAGGCGAAGCTTTCTTT,CAIRGQGIGEAFF
medium-sized,TRBJ1-5,TRBV16,NA,TGTGCCAGCAGCCAGGGCAATCAGCCCCAGCATTTT,CASSQGNQPQHF
NA,TRBJ2-4,TRBV18,NA,TGTGCCAGCTCACCACCACAGGCGAGGTACATTCAGTACTTC,CASSPPQARYIQYF
once,TRBJ2-2,TRBV7-2,NA,TGTGCCAGCACTAGGGGTAGACTGTTCGCGAACACCGGGGAGCTGTTTTTT,CASTRGRLFANTGELFF
NA,TRBJ2-2,TRBV5-1,TRBD1,TGCGCCAGCAGCTCGGACAGGACTCGGGAGCTGTTTTTT,CASSSDRTRELFF
NA,TRBJ1-1,TRBV7-9,NA,TGTGCCAGCAGCTTATTCGATCGGGGAGGCACTGAAGCTTTCTTT,CASSLFDRGGTEAFF
NA,TRBJ1-2,TRBV5-1,NA,TGCGCCAGCAGCTCCCAGGGGATGGATGGCTACACCTTC,CASSSQGMDGYTF
NA,TRBJ2-5,TRBV2,NA,TGTGCCAGCAGTGATCCCCGGGTGGGTGAGACCCAGTACTTC,CASSDPRVGETQYF
NA,TRBJ1-4,TRBV5-1,NA,TGCGCCAGCAGTGATAGGGGGTATTGGGAAAAACTGTTTTTT,CASSDRGYWEKLFF
NA,TRBJ1-1,TRBV21-1,NA,TGTGCCAGCAGCCGATTCCCCACTACAGGGGTGGGAGCTTTCTTT,CASSRFPTTGVGAFF
NA,TRBJ2-3,TRBV9,NA,TGTGCCAGCAGCACCCGACAGGGAGGGACAGATACGCAGTATTTT,CASSTRQGGTDTQYF
once,TRBJ2-3,TRBV6-6,NA,TGTGCTACATGGGGCGTGGAGACTAGCACAGATACGCAGTATTTT,CATWGVETSTDTQYF
NA,TRBJ2-6,TRBV7-2,NA,TGTGCCAGCAGCCTTTTGTTAATGGGGGCCAACGTCCTGACTTTC,CASSLLLMGANVLTF
once,TRBJ2-5,TRBV5-8,NA,TGTGCCAGCAGCGCCCCTAGCAAGGAGGCCCGGGAGACCCAGTACTTC,CASSAPSKEARETQYF
few,TRBJ1-6,TRBV25-1,NA,TGTGCCAGCAGTGAACAGAGCTCCTATAATTCACCCCTCCACTTT,CASSEQSSYNSPLHF
NA,TRBJ2-1,TRBV6-5,TRBD1,TGTGCCAGCAGTGGGACAGGGGTGGGTGAGCAGTTCTTC,CASSGTGVGEQFF
NA,TRBJ2-5,TRBV2,TRBD2,TGTGCCAGCTGCCAACTAGCGACTCAAGAGACCCAGTACTTC,CASCQLATQETQYF
NA,TRBJ1-1,TRBV7-2,NA,TGTGCCAGCAGCAGGAGGAGAGGGGCCACTGAAGCTTTCTTT,CASSRRRGATEAFF
NA,TRBJ1-2,TRBV2,TRBD1,TGTGCCAGCAGTGGACAGGGACTAGCTAACTATGGCTACACCTTC,CASSGQGLANYGYTF
NA,TRBJ1-6,TRBV5-8,NA,TGTGCCAGCAGCTTATTCGACTTTAATTCACCCCTCCACTTT,CASSLFDFNSPLHF
NA,TRBJ2-5,TRBV6-1,NA,TGTGCCAGCAGTGAAATAGAGACCCAGTACTTC,CASSEIETQYF
NA,TRBJ1-2,TRBV27,NA,TGTGCCACCAGGAGCGGGGGCTATGGCTACACCTTC,CATRSGGYGYTF
few,TRBJ1-2,TRBV7-3,NA,TGTGCCAGCAGCTTGATCTCGGGAGATGGCTACACCTTC,CASSLISGDGYTF
NA,TRBJ1-1,TRBV7-2,NA,TGTGCCAGCAGCTCCTTCGACAAAGGGGACACTGAAGCTTTCTTT,CASSSFDKGDTEAFF
NA,TRBJ1-5,TRBV28,NA,TGTGCCAGCAGTCTCCCCAACCCTGATCAGCCCCAGCATTTT,CASSLPNPDQPQHF